The rows below give T cell receptor beta chains drawn from one sample of a study of neoadjuvant anti-PD-1 for oral cavity cancer. Produced via immunoSEQ multiplex PCR; TCRdb's table is partial and in-frame only. The sample carries more than 12,000 clones, just over 70% recorded once. Here the sequenced sample was PBMCs, taken before nivolumab (anti-PD-1) treatment. Source of these receptors: a person aged 40 to 85 with oral cavity squamous cell carcinoma. CDR3s include the opening cysteine and the closing phenylalanine or tryptophan.

J gene: TRBJ2-7; V gene: TRBV27; CDR3 protein: CASNRGRSSYEQYF
J gene: TRBJ1-1; V gene: TRBV2; CDR3 protein: CASSEREGAEAFF
J gene: TRBJ1-1; V gene: TRBV19; CDR3 protein: CASTPRTLRQNTEAFF
J gene: TRBJ2-3; V gene: TRBV15; CDR3 protein: CATSRDLSGSGADTQYF
J gene: TRBJ1-6; V gene: TRBV10-3; CDR3 protein: CAISDREGRNSPLHF
J gene: TRBJ1-2; V gene: TRBV30; CDR3 protein: CAWRPWAVYGYTF
J gene: TRBJ2-3; V gene: TRBV29-1; CDR3 protein: CSVVFDTQYF
J gene: TRBJ2-7; V gene: TRBV6-1; CDR3 protein: CASSATYEQYF
J gene: TRBJ1-6; V gene: TRBV6-1; CDR3 protein: CASSGRTDNSPLHF
J gene: TRBJ2-2; V gene: TRBV6-1; CDR3 protein: CASPPGGDTGELFF
J gene: TRBJ2-5; V gene: TRBV5-4; CDR3 protein: CASSPWTGETQYF
J gene: TRBJ2-5; V gene: TRBV4-1; CDR3 protein: CASSQIGTGFGTQYF
J gene: TRBJ2-2; V gene: TRBV6-4; CDR3 protein: CASSVGGDTGELFF
J gene: TRBJ2-3; V gene: TRBV4-1; CDR3 protein: CASSQGQGVETDTQYF
J gene: TRBJ2-7; V gene: TRBV5-6; CDR3 protein: CASSLTVLPYEQYF
J gene: TRBJ1-2; V gene: TRBV28; CDR3 protein: CASTANGRGYTF
J gene: TRBJ2-1; V gene: TRBV15; CDR3 protein: CATSREGGRWNEQFF
J gene: TRBJ2-7; V gene: TRBV27; CDR3 protein: CASRDLSGKYEQYF
J gene: TRBJ1-1; V gene: TRBV19; CDR3 protein: CATSTGTNTEAFF
J gene: TRBJ2-2; V gene: TRBV5-1; CDR3 protein: CASTRTGTQTGELFF
J gene: TRBJ1-5; V gene: TRBV30; CDR3 protein: CAWSSGTINQPQHF
J gene: TRBJ2-1; V gene: TRBV4-1; CDR3 protein: CASRRTGSNEQFF
J gene: TRBJ2-7; V gene: TRBV27; CDR3 protein: CASSLTEGRYEQYF
J gene: TRBJ2-1; V gene: TRBV11-2; CDR3 protein: CASIKGGGGYNEQFF